This TCR beta chain was sequenced for a study of identifying expanded T cells in peripheral blood. In germline, CDR1 is SGHRS, CDR2 YFSETQ. The CDR3 loop spans 15 amino acids. The V gene lost 0 bases and the J gene lost 0 bases, with 7 bases spanning the gap. Method: immunoSEQ multiplex PCR; TCRdb's copy keeps in-frame clones and lacks some. The data show tens of thousands of clones, with roughly 88% seen just once and 4% to 4.5% held by the top ten. Overall study findings and caveats: Across healthy donors, higher total template counts meant significantly greater roughly 2-week count variance. Technical replicates showed around 1.2 changed clones; roughly two weeks approximately 16; four weeks 19.

Collection occurred without any documented infections or immune events in donors. As regards this clone: What it binds is not known.

The sequenced material came from blood. The chain combines TRBV5-1 with TRBJ2-1; no firm D call. This receptor was identified in a person aged 18 to 75 in good health. This CDR3 reads CASSLERSSYNEQFF. DNA for the CDR3: TGCGCCAGCAGCTTGGAGAGAAGCTCCTACAATGAGCAGTTCTTC.